These 29 T cell receptor beta chains share one sample of origin, sequenced in a study of human versus mouse CDR3 diversity and MHC coevolution. The data were produced by immunoSEQ multiplex PCR, yet TCRdb's version contains in-frame clones alone and is incomplete. The sample has over 60,000 clones; approximately 90% are singletons. The sample consisted of naive CD4+ T cells from blood. Subset defined: CD45RO-negative CD62L-positive naive CD4 T cells. The receptors stem from a person between 30 and 69 years old in good health.

This chain connects TRBV6-5 to TRBJ1-2; D gene ambiguous. Trimming took 7 bases from V and 3 from J, leaving 12 bases between them. The CDR3 totals 13 residues. CDR1 is MNHEY, CDR2 SVGAGI, per germline. CDR3 amino acids: CASKRRSDYGYTF. DNA of the CDR3: TGTGCCAGCAAAAGGAGGTCGGACTATGGCTACACCTTC.

The chain uses TRBV9 and TRBJ1-2; no definite D call. The germline V gene has CDR1 SGDLS and CDR2 YYNGEE. The length of the CDR3 is 15 residues. V lost 3 bases, J lost 1 base, and 13 bases lay in between. The CDR3 region is CASSAGESSNYGYTF. The CDR3 DNA reads TGTGCCAGCAGCGCTGGGGAGTCGAGTAACTATGGCTACACCTTC. Complete variable domain (other parts from reference TRBV9 and TRBJ1-2): DSGVTQTPKHLITATGQRVTLRCSPRSGDLSVYWYQQSLDQGLQFLIQYYNGEERAKGNILERFSAQQFPDLHSELNLSSLELGDSALYFCASSAGESSNYGYTFGSGTRLTVV.

This clone was counted a few times. V and J are TRBV6-1 and TRBJ1-5; no clear D gene. This CDR3 is built from 13 residues. V lost 1 base, J lost 9 bases, and 10 bases lay in between. The germline V gene encodes CDR1 MNHNS and CDR2 SASEGT. CDR3 protein: CASSEGPSRPQHF. CDR3 coding DNA: TGTGCCAGCAGTGAAGGGCCGTCAAGGCCCCAGCATTTT.

The chain couples TRBV10-3 to TRBJ1-2; 9 nucleotides agree with TRBD1. J lost 8 bases, V lost 2 bases, and 6 bases had no gene match. CDR3 length: 14 residues. Per germline, CDR1 ENHRY and CDR2 SYGVKD. DNA for the CDR3: TGTGCCATCAGTGAGAGGGGACAGGGTAACGGCTACACCTTC. This sequence encodes CAISERGQGNGYTF.

This rearrangement joins TRBV7-3 to TRBJ1-1, with no clear D. The germline V and J ends were trimmed by 2 bases and 2 bases, with 12 bases remaining between them. Germline lookup yields CDR1 SGHTA and CDR2 FQGTGA. The CDR3 extends over 15 amino acids. The CDR3 sequence: CASSLGPRGNTEAFF. As DNA, the CDR3 is TGTGCCAGCAGCTTAGGGCCCCGGGGTAACACTGAAGCTTTCTTT. Together with reference TRBV7-3 and TRBJ1-1, the CDR3 gives the full variable domain: GAGVSQTPSNKVTEKGKYVELRCDPISGHTALYWYRQSLGQGPEFLIYFQGTGAADDSGLPNDRFFAVRPEGSVSTLKIQRTERGDSAVYLCASSLGPRGNTEAFFGQGTRLTVV.

The V call is TRBV27, the J call TRBJ1-2; maybe TRBD1 (6 bases). This CDR3 has 13 residues. Per the germline V gene, CDR1 is MNHEY and CDR2 is SMNVEV (reference sequence). V lost 4 bases and J 8 bases, leaving 14 bases between the germline ends. CDR3 sequence: CASSSGQGSGYTF. The CDR3 DNA sequence: TGTGCCAGCAGTTCGGGTCAGGGGAGCGGCTACACCTTC.

The chain is built from TRBV5-8 and TRBJ2-7; 8 bases fit TRBD1. The CDR3 runs 16 residues. Unmatched junction bases numbered 12, after V lost 0 bases and J lost 7 bases. Germline V lookup: CDR1 SGHTS, CDR2 YDEGEE. The CDR3 DNA reads as TGTGCCAGCAGCTTGGAGCTGGGACAGGCGGCTAAGGAGCAGTACTTC. As protein: CASSLELGQAAKEQYF.

This chain links TRBV28 with TRBJ1-4; perhaps TRBD1 as D (5 bases). The ends were cut back, 7 bases at V and 10 bases at J, with 25 bases in the middle. This CDR3 spans 16 amino acids. Germline CDR1 MDHEN, CDR2 SYDVKM. CDR3 nucleotide sequence: TGTGCCAGCAACCCGGTTGCCGTGGAAAGGGGTCGAAAACTGTTTTTT. It translates to CASNPVAVERGRKLFF.

Only one count was recorded for this clone. The V call is TRBV6-6, the J call TRBJ2-7, with D perhaps TRBD1 (6 bases). The CDR3 spans 14 residues. Per the germline V gene, CDR1 is MNHNY and CDR2 is SVGAGI (reference sequence). Trimming stripped 6 bases from V and 0 bases from J, with 12 bases between. As DNA, the CDR3 is TGTGCCAGCAGGGGGACAAATTTCTCCTACGAGCAGTACTTC. Protein sequence: CASRGTNFSYEQYF.

This sequence joins TRBV7-6 and TRBJ1-6; D is ambiguous. The CDR3 length is 15 residues. Germline V gene lookup returns CDR1 SGHVS and CDR2 FNYEAQ. Deletions cut 3 bases from V and 4 bases from J, with 10 bases between. This chain's CDR3 is CASSFLEGYNSPLHF. The CDR3, as DNA: TGTGCCAGCAGCTTCTTGGAGGGATATAATTCACCCCTCCACTTT. The variable domain in full, completed from reference TRBV7-6 and TRBJ1-6, reads GAGVSQSPRYKVTKRGQDVALRCDPISGHVSLYWYRQALGQGPEFLTYFNYEAQQDKSGLPNDRFSAERPEGSISTLTIQRTEQRDSAMYRCASSFLEGYNSPLHFGNGTRLTVT.

The chain employs TRBV4-1 and TRBJ2-1; 9 bases map to TRBD2. V shed 2 bases and J 12 bases; nucleotides not matched to a gene: 14. The CDR3 is 16 amino acids. Per germline, CDR1 MGHRA and CDR2 YSYEKL. The CDR3 protein is CASSQRGLAGDVGQFF. DNA for the CDR3: TGCGCCAGCAGCCAAAGAGGCTTAGCGGGGGATGTGGGGCAGTTCTTC.

The J gene is TRBJ1-1, the V gene TRBV6-1; 7 bases map to TRBD1. Germline CDR1 reads MNHNS; CDR2 reads SASEGT. V trimming: 1 base; J trimming: 2 bases; junction bases outside the gene matches: 4. The CDR3 is 15 residues long. The CDR3 reads CASSEGWDSNTEAFF. The CDR3 nucleotides are TGTGCCAGCAGTGAAGGGTGGGACAGCAACACTGAAGCTTTCTTT.

On this clone itself: One end of the junction is discordant with germline, which a read error may explain. This chain joins TRBV5-1 and TRBJ2-5; 11 bases agree with TRBD2. Germline V gene data show CDR1 as SGHRS and CDR2 as YFSETQ. The CDR3 consists of 17 residues. Here the CDR3 DNA reads TGCGCCAGCAGCCCGGGACTAGCGGAGGTAGATCAAGGGACCCAGTACTTC. Protein sequence: CASSPGLAEVDQGTQYF.

The V gene is TRBV19, the J gene TRBJ1-2; 9 bases fit TRBD1. CDR3 length: 15 amino acids. With 8 bases clipped from V and 4 bases from J, the junction kept 11 bases outside the gene matches. CDR1 and CDR2 (germline): LNHDA, SQIVND (reference sequence). The CDR3 loop reads CASEQPGQGLYGYTF. CDR3 DNA: TGTGCCAGTGAACAGCCGGGACAGGGCCTCTATGGCTACACCTTC.

The V and J genes are TRBV28 and TRBJ1-5; D possibly corresponds to TRBD1 (5 bases). With 2 bases removed from V and 0 bases from J, the gap between germline ends came to 8 bases. The CDR3 is 15 residues long. Germline lookup yields CDR1 MDHEN and CDR2 SYDVKM. The DNA of the CDR3 is TGTGCCAGCAGTTTAAGGGGTTATAGCAATCAGCCCCAGCATTTT. This sequence encodes CASSLRGYSNQPQHF.

This clone is a singleton in its sample. The V call is TRBV7-8, the J call TRBJ2-1; 8 nucleotides match TRBD2. CDR1 is SGHVS, CDR2 FQNEAQ, per germline. CDR3 length: 16 amino acids. J was trimmed by 5 bases and V by 6 bases; bases with no gene match: 12. The CDR3 protein is CASSSRGGITNNEQFF. The DNA for the CDR3 is TGTGCCAGCAGTTCCCGGGGGGGCATTACTAACAATGAGCAGTTCTTC.

This rearrangement joins TRBV4-2 to TRBJ2-3; 8 bases match TRBD2. Unmatched junction bases numbered 6, after V lost 0 bases and J lost 4 bases. The CDR3 loop spans 16 amino acids. The germline gives CDR1 LGHNA, CDR2 YNFKEQ. CDR3 sequence: CASSQDGAGGADTQYF. The CDR3 DNA is TGTGCCAGCAGCCAAGATGGGGCGGGGGGCGCAGATACGCAGTATTTT.

The chain links TRBV6-4 to TRBJ2-7, with 9 bases lining up with TRBD2. Germline-derived CDR1 and CDR2 are MRHNA and SNTAGT. The CDR3 loop spans 15 amino acids. The junction had 8 bases not matched to a gene; V was cut back by 5 bases and J by 3 bases. The CDR3 protein is CASSFGTSWYYEQYF. Written as DNA, the CDR3 is TGTGCCAGCAGTTTTGGGACTAGCTGGTACTACGAGCAGTACTTC.

In this sample, this clone turned up once. This CDR3 reads CASSLTGNRDYTEAFF. DNA of the CDR3: TGTGCCAGCAGCTTAACGGGGAACAGGGATTACACTGAAGCTTTCTTT. J is TRBJ1-1 and V is TRBV7-9, with D perhaps matching TRBD1 (6 bases). The germline gives CDR1 SEHNR, CDR2 FQNEAQ (reference sequence). The CDR3 length is 16 residues. Trimming cost V 2 bases and J 3 bases, with 16 bases left between them.

This clone came up a few times. CDR3 nucleotides: TGTGCCAGTTTTACCAACCAGGCGAACACTGAAGCTTTCTTT. It yields the protein CASFTNQANTEAFF. The rearrangement uses TRBV18 and TRBJ1-1; D call uncertain. This CDR3 contains 14 residues. Germline CDR1 and CDR2: KGHSH and LQKENI. Between the trimmed V and J ends, which lost 9 bases and 1 base, there was a span of 15 bases.

The chain uses TRBV11-2 and TRBJ2-1; TRBD1 agrees at 7 bases. CDR1 SGHAT and CDR2 FQNNGV come from the germline V gene. This CDR3 comprises 13 residues. V dropped 5 bases and J dropped 7; count of bases not matched to a gene: 5. The CDR3 spells CASSPNRGNEQFF. Written as DNA, the CDR3 is TGTGCCAGCAGCCCCAACAGGGGTAATGAGCAGTTCTTC.

This chain links TRBV27 with TRBJ1-6; 9 bases align to TRBD1. CDR1 and CDR2 from the germline V gene are MNHEY and SMNVEV (reference sequence). The V segment lost 6 bases and the J segment 10 bases; nucleotides outside the gene matches: 7. The CDR3 loop spans 14 amino acids. CDR3 protein: CASRPGQGSSPLHF. The CDR3 DNA follows: TGTGCCAGCAGACCGGGACAGGGTTCGTCACCCCTCCACTTT.

This clone was seen just once. One junction end does not reproduce the germline sequence, and a read error may be involved. This chain links TRBV19 with TRBJ1-2; 7 nucleotides align to TRBD1. CDR3 length: 15 amino acids. Germline CDR1 is LNHDA and CDR2 is SQIVND (reference sequence). In nucleotides, the CDR3 is TGTGTCAGTAGTATAGGGGGACAGTCTGTCTATGGCTACACCTTC. It specifies CVSSIGGQSVYGYTF.

The rearrangement joins TRBV30 to TRBJ2-7; 8 positions agree with TRBD1. The CDR3 loop spans 14 amino acids. The J segment lost 2 bases and the V segment lost 1 base, leaving 4 bases of the junction unmatched. CDR1 and CDR2 from the germline V gene are GTSNPN and SVGIG (reference sequence). CDR3 sequence reads: CAWSADRATYEQYF. In DNA, the CDR3 is TGTGCCTGGAGTGCGGACAGGGCGACCTACGAGCAGTACTTC.

This clone was detected only a few times. The V and J genes are TRBV19 and TRBJ1-5, with D perhaps matching TRBD1 (6 bases). The CDR3 length is 14 residues. The ends were cut back, 9 bases at V and 0 bases at J, with 12 bases in the middle. Germline V gene lookup returns CDR1 LNHDA and CDR2 SQIVND (reference sequence). CDR3 nucleotides: TGTGCCAGCTCGGACAGACATAGCAATCAGCCCCAGCATTTT. The encoded protein is CASSDRHSNQPQHF.

The rearrangement uses TRBV5-4 and TRBJ2-1; no firm D call. The CDR3 extends over 16 amino acids. Germline lookup yields CDR1 SGHNT and CDR2 YYREEE (reference sequence). Trimming pared 0 bases from V and 0 bases from J, leaving 10 bases between. The CDR3 sequence is CASSLVPESSYNEQFF. The DNA for the CDR3 is TGTGCCAGCAGCTTGGTACCGGAGAGCTCCTACAATGAGCAGTTCTTC.

CDR3 residues: CASSRDRGTAFF. CDR3 bases: TGTGCCAGCTCTCGTGACCGGGGTACGGCTTTCTTT. The chain uses TRBV18 and TRBJ1-1; D is unclear. V was shortened by 6 bases and J by 11 bases, with 16 bases between the two germline ends. Germline-derived CDR1 and CDR2 are KGHSH and LQKENI. CDR3 size: 12 residues.

This rearrangement joins TRBV29-1 to TRBJ2-3; 11 bases are a match to TRBD1. V gave up 7 bases and J gave up 3 bases; unmatched junction bases: 9. The CDR3 is 15 amino acids. Looked up from germline, CDR1 is SQVTM and CDR2 is ANQGSEA. The CDR3 nucleotides read TGCAGCGCATACGGACAGGGGGCTTTTACAGATACGCAGTATTTT. This translates into CSAYGQGAFTDTQYF.

This clone was observed a few times. The chain carries TRBV19 and TRBJ1-2; maybe TRBD1 (6 bases). V was trimmed by 6 bases and J by 6 bases, leaving 17 bases between them. This CDR3 has 14 residues. CDR1 and CDR2 from the germline V gene are LNHDA and SQIVND (reference sequence). The CDR3 here is CASRSGAVGHGYTF. CDR3 nucleotides: TGTGCCAGTAGGTCAGGGGCCGTCGGCCATGGCTACACCTTC.